This entry describes one T cell receptor (beta chain). Its antigen is unknown. Profiled with immunoSEQ multiplex PCR; TCRdb holds only in-frame clones, not every one. Of 2.5 million or so clones in the sample, more than 90% were seen once. The sample is drawn from a study of shared clonotypes between healthy human individuals. The V end was cut by 3 bases, the J end by 7 bases, with 14 bases between. The CDR3 covers 13 residues. Germline V gene data show CDR1 as GTSNPN and CDR2 as SVGIG (reference sequence). General study results and limits: For sorted subsets, rarefaction showed incomplete sequencing despite large depth. Among several donors, roughly 5% of naive CD4 clonotypes were found in common. Non-shared clonotypes had lower generation probabilities than those shared by all four donors.

The chain is built from TRBV30 and TRBJ2-3; D is undetermined. The receptor was isolated from a man between 18 and 35 years old in good health. Sequencing was done on a sample of naive CD4+ T cells sorted from blood. Subset in this sample: CD45RA+ positively selected. CDR3 in amino acids: CAWSVSQENTQYF. The CDR3, as DNA: TGTGCCTGGAGCGTTAGCCAGGAGAATACGCAGTATTTT.